A single count supports the clone carrying this T cell receptor beta chain. This specimen belongs to a study of blood T cell repertoires in COVID-19. In germline, CDR1 is MGHDK, CDR2 SYGVNS. Trimming at V came to 2 bases and at J to 6 bases, leaving 7 bases not matched to a gene. This CDR3 spans 15 amino acids. Sequenced by immunoSEQ multiplex PCR; TCRdb stores in-frame clones only, minus some. Of approximately 75,000 clones in the sample, roughly four fifths were seen once. The V and J genes are TRBV25-1 and TRBJ2-1; 7 bases line up with TRBD1. Sequenced: peripheral blood. The origin of this receptor is a woman of 80 years or more with acute or convalescent COVID-19. The CDR3 loop is CASSERSGGGNEQFF. CDR3 nucleotide sequence: TGTGCCAGCAGTGAAAGGTCAGGGGGTGGCAATGAGCAGTTCTTC.